This TCR beta chain is from a study of blood T cells in healthy people across ages. Study-wide points: A roughly linear age-dependent decrease characterized TCR beta diversity per million T cells. When set beside aged donors, long-lived donors presented more naive CD4+ cells and higher diversity.

This clonotype was seen only a few times. Antigen unknown. Healthy individuals of Caucasian origin from Russia, aged 6 to 90, served as donors. Researchers isolated at least 6.5 million PBMCs per sample. Germline V gene lookup returns CDR1 LNHNV and CDR2 YYDKDF (reference sequence). This CDR3 is built from 15 residues. V lost 0 bases, J lost 3 bases, and 9 bases lay in between. Then a second PCR, running roughly 7 to 11 cycles, was carried out with a sample-barcoded 5' primer and a J-beta primer mix. TCRdb ran MiXCR on the 5' RACE reads and lists one entry per CDR3 protein. The sample lists some 780,000 distinct CDR3 sequences, just over 55% occurring once.

Material for sequencing was blood. This clonotype was obtained from a man aged 35 to 55 in good health. V gene TRBV15 combines with J gene TRBJ2-1; tentative D call: TRBD2 (5 bases). CDR3 sequence reads: CATSRELGYYNEQFF. The CDR3 DNA is TGTGCCACCAGCAGAGAACTAGGGTACTACAATGAGCAGTTCTTC.